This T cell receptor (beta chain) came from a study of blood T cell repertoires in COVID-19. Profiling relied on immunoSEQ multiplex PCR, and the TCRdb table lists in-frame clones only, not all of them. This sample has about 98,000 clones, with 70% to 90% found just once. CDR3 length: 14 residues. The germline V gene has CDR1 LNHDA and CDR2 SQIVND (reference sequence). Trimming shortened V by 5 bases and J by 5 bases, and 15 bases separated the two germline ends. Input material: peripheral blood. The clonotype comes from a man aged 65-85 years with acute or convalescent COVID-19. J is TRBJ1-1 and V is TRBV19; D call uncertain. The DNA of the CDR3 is TGTGCCAGTAGTGTGCCGGGTGAACTGACTGAAGCTTTCTTT. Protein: CASSVPGELTEAFF. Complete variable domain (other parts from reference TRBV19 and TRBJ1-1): DGGITQSPKYLFRKEGQNVTLSCEQNLNHDAMYWYRQDPGQGLRLIYYSQIVNDFQKGDIAEGYSVSREKKESFPLTVTSAQKNPTAFYLCASSVPGELTEAFFGQGTRLTVV.